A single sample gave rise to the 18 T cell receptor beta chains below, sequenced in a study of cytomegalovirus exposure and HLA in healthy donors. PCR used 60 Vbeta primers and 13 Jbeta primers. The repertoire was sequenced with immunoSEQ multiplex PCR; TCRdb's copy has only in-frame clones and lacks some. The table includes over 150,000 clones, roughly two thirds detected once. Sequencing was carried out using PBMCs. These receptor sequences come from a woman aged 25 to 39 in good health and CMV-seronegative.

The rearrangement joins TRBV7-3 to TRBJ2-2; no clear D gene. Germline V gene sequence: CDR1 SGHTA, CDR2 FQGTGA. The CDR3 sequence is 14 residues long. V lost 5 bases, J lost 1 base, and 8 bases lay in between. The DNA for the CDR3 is TGTGCCAGCAGCCCTACTTGGAACACCGGGGAGCTGTTTTTT. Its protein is CASSPTWNTGELFF.

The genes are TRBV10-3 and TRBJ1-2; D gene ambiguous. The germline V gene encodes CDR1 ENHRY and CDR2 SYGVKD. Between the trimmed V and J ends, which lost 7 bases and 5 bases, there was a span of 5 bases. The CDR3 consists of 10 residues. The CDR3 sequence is CAITGYGYTF. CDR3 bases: TGTGCCATCACGGGGTATGGCTACACCTTC.

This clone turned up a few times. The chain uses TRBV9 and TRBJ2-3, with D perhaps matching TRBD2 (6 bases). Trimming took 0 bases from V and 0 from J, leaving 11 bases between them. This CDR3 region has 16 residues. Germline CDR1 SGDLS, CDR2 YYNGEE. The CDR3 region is CASSVGGGESTDTQYF. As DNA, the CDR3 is TGTGCCAGCAGCGTAGGTGGCGGGGAGAGCACAGATACGCAGTATTTT.

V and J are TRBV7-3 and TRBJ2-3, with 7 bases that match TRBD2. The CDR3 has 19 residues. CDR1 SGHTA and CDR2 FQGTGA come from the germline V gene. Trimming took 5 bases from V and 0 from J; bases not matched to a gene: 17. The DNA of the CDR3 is TGTGCCAGCAGCCCGGAAGGCACTAGCGAAGACTCTAGCACAGATACGCAGTATTTT. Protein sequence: CASSPEGTSEDSSTDTQYF.

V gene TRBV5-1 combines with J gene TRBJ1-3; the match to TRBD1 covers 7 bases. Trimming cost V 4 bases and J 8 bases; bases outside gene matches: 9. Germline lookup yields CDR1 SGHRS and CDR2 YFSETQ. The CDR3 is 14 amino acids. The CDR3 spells CASSLVGGSDTIYF. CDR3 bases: TGCGCCAGCAGCCTCGTAGGGGGCAGCGACACCATATATTTT.

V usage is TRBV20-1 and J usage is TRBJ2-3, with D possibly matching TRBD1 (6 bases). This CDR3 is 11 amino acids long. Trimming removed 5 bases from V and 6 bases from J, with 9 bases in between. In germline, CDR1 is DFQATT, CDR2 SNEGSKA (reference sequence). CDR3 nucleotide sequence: TGCAGTGCTTACAGGGCTGATACGCAGTATTTT. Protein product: CSAYRADTQYF.

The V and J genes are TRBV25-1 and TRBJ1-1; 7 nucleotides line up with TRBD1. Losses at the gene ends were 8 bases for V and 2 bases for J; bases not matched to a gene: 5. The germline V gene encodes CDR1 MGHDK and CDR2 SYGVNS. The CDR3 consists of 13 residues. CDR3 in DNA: TGTGCCAGCGCCGGGACAGCCAACACTGAAGCTTTCTTT. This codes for CASAGTANTEAFF.

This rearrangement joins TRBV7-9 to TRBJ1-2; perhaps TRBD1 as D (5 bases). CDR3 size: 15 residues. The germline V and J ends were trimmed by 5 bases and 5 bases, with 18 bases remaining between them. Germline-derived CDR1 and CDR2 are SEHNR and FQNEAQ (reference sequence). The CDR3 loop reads CASSQEGGVGYGYTF. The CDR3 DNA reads TGTGCCAGCAGCCAAGAAGGAGGGGTGGGTTATGGCTACACCTTC.

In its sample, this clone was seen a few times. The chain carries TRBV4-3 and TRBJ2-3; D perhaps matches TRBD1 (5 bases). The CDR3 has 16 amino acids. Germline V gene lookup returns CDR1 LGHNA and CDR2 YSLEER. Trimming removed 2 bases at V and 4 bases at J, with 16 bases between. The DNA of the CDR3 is TGCGCCAGCAGCCAACTGACAGACGGGTGGGCAGATACGCAGTATTTT. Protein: CASSQLTDGWADTQYF.

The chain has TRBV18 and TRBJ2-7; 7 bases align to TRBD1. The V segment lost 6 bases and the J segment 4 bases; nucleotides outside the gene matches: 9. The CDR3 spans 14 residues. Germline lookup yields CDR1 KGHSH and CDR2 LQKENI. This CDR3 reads CASSTQGSNYEQYF. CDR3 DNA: TGTGCCAGCTCTACACAGGGGTCAAATTACGAGCAGTACTTC.

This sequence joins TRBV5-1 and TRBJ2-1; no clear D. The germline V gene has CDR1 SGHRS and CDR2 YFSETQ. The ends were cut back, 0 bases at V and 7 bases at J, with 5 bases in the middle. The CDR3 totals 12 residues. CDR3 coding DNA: TGCGCCAGCAGCTTGGCCGTAAATGAGCAGTTCTTC. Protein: CASSLAVNEQFF.

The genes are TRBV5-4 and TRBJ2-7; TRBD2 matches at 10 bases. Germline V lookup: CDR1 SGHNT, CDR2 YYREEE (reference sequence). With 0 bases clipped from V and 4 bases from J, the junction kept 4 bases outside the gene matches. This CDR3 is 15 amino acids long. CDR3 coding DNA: TGTGCCAGCAGCTTGGGAGCTAGCGGGAGTTACGAGCAGTACTTC. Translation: CASSLGASGSYEQYF.

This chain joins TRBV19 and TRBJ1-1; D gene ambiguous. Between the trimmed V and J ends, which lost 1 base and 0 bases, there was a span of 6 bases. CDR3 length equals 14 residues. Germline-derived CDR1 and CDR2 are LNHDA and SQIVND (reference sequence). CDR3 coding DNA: TGTGCCAGTAGTATAGGCCAGATGAACACTGAAGCTTTCTTT. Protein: CASSIGQMNTEAFF.

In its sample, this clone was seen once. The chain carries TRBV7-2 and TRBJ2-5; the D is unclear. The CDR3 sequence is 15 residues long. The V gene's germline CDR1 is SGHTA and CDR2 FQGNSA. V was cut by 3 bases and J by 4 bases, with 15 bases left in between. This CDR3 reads CASSFTADPGETQYF. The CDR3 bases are TGTGCCAGCAGCTTTACAGCCGACCCAGGAGAGACCCAGTACTTC.

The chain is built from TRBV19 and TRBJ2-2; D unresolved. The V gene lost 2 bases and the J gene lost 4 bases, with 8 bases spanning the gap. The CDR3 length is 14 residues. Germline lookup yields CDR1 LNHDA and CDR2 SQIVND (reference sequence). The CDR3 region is CASSIRGFTGELFF. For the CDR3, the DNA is TGTGCCAGTAGTATAAGAGGATTCACCGGGGAGCTGTTTTTT. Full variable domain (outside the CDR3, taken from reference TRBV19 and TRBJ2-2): DGGITQSPKYLFRKEGQNVTLSCEQNLNHDAMYWYRQDPGQGLRLIYYSQIVNDFQKGDIAEGYSVSREKKESFPLTVTSAQKNPTAFYLCASSIRGFTGELFFGEGSRLTVL.

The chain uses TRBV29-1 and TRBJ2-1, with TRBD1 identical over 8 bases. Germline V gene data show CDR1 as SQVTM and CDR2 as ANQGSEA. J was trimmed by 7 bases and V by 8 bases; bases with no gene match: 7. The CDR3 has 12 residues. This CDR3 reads CSTTDRENEQFF. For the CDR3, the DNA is TGCAGCACCACGGACAGGGAGAATGAGCAGTTCTTC.

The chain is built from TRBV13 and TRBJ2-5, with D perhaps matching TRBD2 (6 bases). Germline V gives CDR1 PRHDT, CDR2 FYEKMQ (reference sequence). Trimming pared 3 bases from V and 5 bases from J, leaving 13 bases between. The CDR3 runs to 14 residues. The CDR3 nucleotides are TGTGCCAGCAGCTTGGGGGGTGCCCAGGAGACCCAGTACTTC. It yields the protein CASSLGGAQETQYF.

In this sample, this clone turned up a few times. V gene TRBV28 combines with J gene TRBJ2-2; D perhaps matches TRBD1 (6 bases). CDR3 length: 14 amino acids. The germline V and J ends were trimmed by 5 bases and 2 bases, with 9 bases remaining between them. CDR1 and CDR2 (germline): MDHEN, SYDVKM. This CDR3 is CASSRGGNTGELFF. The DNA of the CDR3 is TGTGCCAGCAGTCGAGGGGGAAACACCGGGGAGCTGTTTTTT.